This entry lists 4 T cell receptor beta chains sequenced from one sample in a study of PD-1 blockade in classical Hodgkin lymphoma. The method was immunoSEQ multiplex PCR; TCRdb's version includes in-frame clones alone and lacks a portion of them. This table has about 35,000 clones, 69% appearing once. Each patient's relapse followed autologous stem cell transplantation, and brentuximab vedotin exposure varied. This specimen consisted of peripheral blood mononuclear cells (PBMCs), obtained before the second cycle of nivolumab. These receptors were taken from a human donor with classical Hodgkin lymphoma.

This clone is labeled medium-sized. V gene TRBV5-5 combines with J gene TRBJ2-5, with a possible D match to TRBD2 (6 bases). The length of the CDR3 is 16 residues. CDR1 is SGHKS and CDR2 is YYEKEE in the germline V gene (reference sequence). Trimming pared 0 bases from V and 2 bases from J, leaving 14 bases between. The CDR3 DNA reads TGTGCCAGCAGCTTGGCTGTCAGGGCGGGGCAAGAGACCCAGTACTTC. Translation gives CASSLAVRAGQETQYF.

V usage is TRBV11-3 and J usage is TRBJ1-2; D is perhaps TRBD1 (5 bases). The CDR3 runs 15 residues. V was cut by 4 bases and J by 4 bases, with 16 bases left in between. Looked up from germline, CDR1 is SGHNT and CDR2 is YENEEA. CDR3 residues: CASSSPRGGIYGYTF. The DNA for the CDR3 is TGTGCCAGCAGCTCCCCCCGGGGGGGAATCTATGGCTACACCTTC.

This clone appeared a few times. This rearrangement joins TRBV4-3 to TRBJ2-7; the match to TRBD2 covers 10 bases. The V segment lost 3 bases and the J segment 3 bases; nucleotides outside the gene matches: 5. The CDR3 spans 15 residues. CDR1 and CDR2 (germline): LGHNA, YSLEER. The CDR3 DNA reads TGCGCCAGCAGCCAGGATCTAGCGGGAGTCTACGAGCAGTACTTC. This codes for CASSQDLAGVYEQYF.

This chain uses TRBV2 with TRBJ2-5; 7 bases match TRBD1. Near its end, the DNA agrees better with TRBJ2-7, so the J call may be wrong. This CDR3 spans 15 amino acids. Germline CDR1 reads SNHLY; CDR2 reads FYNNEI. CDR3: CASNRDRVSSYEQYF. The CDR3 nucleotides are TGTGCCAGCAATAGAGACAGGGTCAGCTCCTACGAGCAGTACTTC.